This TCR beta chain was captured by sequencing in a study of siplizumab effects on memory and regulatory T cells. In germline, CDR1 is MDHEN, CDR2 SYDVKM. The CDR3 spans 19 residues. Unmatched junction bases numbered 14, after V lost 3 bases and J lost 4 bases. Whole-study findings and limits: On average, roughly 69% of mappable alloreactive CD4+ clones were Treg-derived under siplizumab, against 25% to 30% in controls. Researchers could map only a minor fraction of alloreactive clones to unstimulated subsets.

Sequencing was performed with immunoSEQ multiplex PCR; in TCRdb, only in-frame clones are kept and a portion is missing. The table shows 85,000 to 130,000 clones, with 94% occurring only once. Of note for this clone: Its antigen is still unknown.

Sequencing was done on a sample of Tregs sorted from blood. This receptor was obtained from a human donor in good health. The chain carries TRBV28 and TRBJ2-1, with TRBD2 identical over 11 bases. CDR3 bases: TGTGCCAGCAGTTTGCTTTCGTATGCCGGGACTAGCGGATACAATGAGCAGTTCTTC. Its translation is CASSLLSYAGTSGYNEQFF.